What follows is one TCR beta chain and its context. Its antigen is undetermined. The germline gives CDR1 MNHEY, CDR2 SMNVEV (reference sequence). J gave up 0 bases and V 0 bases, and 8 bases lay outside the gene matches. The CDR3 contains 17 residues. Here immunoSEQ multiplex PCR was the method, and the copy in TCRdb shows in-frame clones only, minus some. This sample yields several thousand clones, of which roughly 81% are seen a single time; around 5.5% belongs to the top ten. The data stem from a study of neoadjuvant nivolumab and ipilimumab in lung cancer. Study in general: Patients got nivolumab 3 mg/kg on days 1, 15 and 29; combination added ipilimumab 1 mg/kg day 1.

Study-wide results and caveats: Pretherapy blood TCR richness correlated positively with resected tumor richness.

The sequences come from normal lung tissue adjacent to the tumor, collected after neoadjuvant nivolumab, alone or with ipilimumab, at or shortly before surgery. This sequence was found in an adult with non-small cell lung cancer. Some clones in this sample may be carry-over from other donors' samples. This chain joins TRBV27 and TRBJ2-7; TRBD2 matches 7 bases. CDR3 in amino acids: CASSLSGGGISSYEQYF. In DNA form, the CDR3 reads TGTGCCAGCAGTTTATCTGGGGGGGGAATTAGCTCCTACGAGCAGTACTTC.